The source of this T cell receptor beta chain is a study of patients and donors after allogeneic stem cell transplantation. CDR3 length equals 16 residues. V lost 6 bases to trimming and J lost 6 bases; unmatched junction nucleotides: 17. TCRdb processed the RT-PCR reads anew with MiXCR; each CDR3 protein has one entry. The repertoire holds more than 850,000 distinct CDR3 sequences, around 17% seen once, with 5.5% to 6.5% in the top ten. This clonotype was detected only a few times. Sequencing input: blood, either unsorted or a sorted T cell fraction (not recorded which). The J gene is TRBJ2-7, the V gene TRBV12-3 or TRBV12-4; 7 bases map to TRBD1. This receptor was identified in a human donor who was either an allogeneic HSCT recipient or a stem cell or donor lymphocyte infusion donor (not recorded which). It is not recorded whose cells these are; they may come from a transplant donor. Here the CDR3 DNA reads TGTGCCAGCAGCCCTCCCCAGGACAGGTCTGCCGGCGAGCAGTACTTC. It specifies CASSPPQDRSAGEQYF.